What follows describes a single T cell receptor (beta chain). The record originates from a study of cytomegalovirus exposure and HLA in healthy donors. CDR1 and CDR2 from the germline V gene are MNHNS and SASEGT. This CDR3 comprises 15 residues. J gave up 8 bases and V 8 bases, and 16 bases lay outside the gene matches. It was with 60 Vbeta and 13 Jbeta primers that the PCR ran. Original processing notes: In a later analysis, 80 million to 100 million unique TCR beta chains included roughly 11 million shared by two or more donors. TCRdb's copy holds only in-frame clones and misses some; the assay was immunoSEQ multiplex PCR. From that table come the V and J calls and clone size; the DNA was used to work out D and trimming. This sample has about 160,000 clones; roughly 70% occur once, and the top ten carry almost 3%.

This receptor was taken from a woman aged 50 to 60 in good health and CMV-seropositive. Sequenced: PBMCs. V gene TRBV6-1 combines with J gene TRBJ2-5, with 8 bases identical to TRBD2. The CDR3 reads CASGDLRSGGLTQYF. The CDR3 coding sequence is TGTGCCAGCGGGGACCTAAGAAGCGGGGGTTTAACCCAGTACTTC.